This TCR beta chain is from a study of primary melanoma T cells and metastatic recurrence. Sequencing used immunoSEQ multiplex PCR; TCRdb keeps in-frame clones, though not all of them. The sample records some 450 clones, 80% being singletons. This clone was seen once. The ends were cut back, 6 bases at V and 0 bases at J, with 9 bases in the middle. CDR1 and CDR2 (germline): SQVTM, ANQGSEA. The CDR3 runs to 12 residues. The V gene is TRBV29-1, the J gene TRBJ2-7, with D perhaps TRBD1 (6 bases). This receptor was obtained from a human donor with melanoma. Material: melanoma tumor tissue. CDR3 coding DNA: TGCAGCGTCCGGGACAACTCCTACGAGCAGTACTTC. This sequence encodes CSVRDNSYEQYF.